Shown below are 28 T cell receptor beta chains from a single sample sequenced in a study of radiotherapy plus CTLA-4 blockade in lung cancer. Repertoires were generated with immunoSEQ multiplex PCR, while TCRdb's copy carries only in-frame clones and drops some. The table lists some 46,000 clones, 77% of them singletons. The sequencing used peripheral blood, collected from a patient treated with radiotherapy plus ipilimumab. The receptors shown here come from a human donor with non-small cell lung cancer whose response to radiotherapy plus ipilimumab could not be evaluated.

J is TRBJ2-2 and V is TRBV4-1; the match to TRBD1 covers 7 bases. Looked up from germline, CDR1 is MGHRA and CDR2 is YSYEKL. This CDR3 region has 17 residues. V lost 4 bases and J lost 1; bases outside the gene matches: 9. The CDR3 coding sequence is TGCGCCAGCAGCCCTCATACGACAGGGCGGAACACCGGGGAGCTGTTTTTT. This gives the protein CASSPHTTGRNTGELFF.

The V gene is TRBV5-1, the J gene TRBJ2-3; 13 bases line up with TRBD2. CDR3 length: 16 amino acids. J lost 3 bases, V lost 4 bases, and 5 bases had no gene match. CDR1 is SGHRS and CDR2 is YFSETQ in the germline V gene. CDR3 in DNA: TGCGCCAGCAGCGAGGGACTAGCGGGGAGTACAGATACGCAGTATTTT. This codes for CASSEGLAGSTDTQYF.

The V and J genes are TRBV5-1 and TRBJ2-5, with 8 bases aligning to TRBD1. The CDR3 extends over 16 amino acids. The germline V gene has CDR1 SGHRS and CDR2 YFSETQ. J gave up 4 bases and V 0 bases, and 8 bases lay outside the gene matches. The CDR3 sequence: CASSLDGRGQGETQYF. For the CDR3, the DNA is TGCGCCAGCAGCTTGGACGGCAGGGGGCAAGGAGAGACCCAGTACTTC.

This clone was detected only a few times. The rearrangement links TRBV28 to TRBJ1-4; TRBD1 might be the D (5 bases). Germline V CDR1 and CDR2: MDHEN, SYDVKM. The CDR3 totals 11 residues. V lost 7 bases to trimming and J lost 5 bases, with 5 bases between them. The CDR3 sequence is CASKGNEKLFF. The CDR3, as DNA: TGTGCCAGCAAGGGGAATGAAAAACTGTTTTTT.

This clone was recorded a few times. J is TRBJ2-3 and V is TRBV5-6, with TRBD1 matching 8 bases. Germline V gene data show CDR1 as SGHDT and CDR2 as YYEEEE. The CDR3 length is 14 residues. The J segment lost 6 bases and the V segment lost 0 bases, leaving 3 bases of the junction unmatched. CDR3 region: CASSLGRTGDTQYF. The CDR3 DNA reads TGTGCCAGCAGCTTGGGAAGGACAGGGGATACGCAGTATTTT.

This clone was picked up a small number of times. The genes are TRBV7-9 and TRBJ1-4; D remains ambiguous. The CDR3 length is 13 residues. The germline V gene encodes CDR1 SEHNR and CDR2 FQNEAQ (reference sequence). V was clipped by 1 base and J by 7 bases, with 7 bases between them. The DNA for the CDR3 is TGTGCCAGCAGCTTAGAGACGGGTGAAAAACTGTTTTTT. Its protein is CASSLETGEKLFF.

Judged by abundance, this clone is medium-sized. This chain's CDR3 is CASGGRAPEAFF. In nucleotides, the CDR3 is TGTGCCAGCGGGGGCAGGGCCCCTGAAGCTTTCTTT. This chain joins TRBV7-9 and TRBJ1-1; the D gene is possibly TRBD1 (6 bases). Trimming took 8 bases from V and 6 from J, leaving 13 bases between them. The length of the CDR3 is 12 residues. Germline V gives CDR1 SEHNR, CDR2 FQNEAQ (reference sequence).

Judged by abundance, this clone is medium-sized. The chain is built from TRBV7-6 and TRBJ2-6, with D tentatively TRBD2 (5 bases). The ends were cut back, 2 bases at V and 0 bases at J, with 8 bases in the middle. The length of the CDR3 is 16 residues. Germline CDR1 reads SGHVS; CDR2 reads FNYEAQ. CDR3 DNA sequence: TGTGCCAGCAGCTTAAGCGGCTCCTCTGGGGCCAACGTCCTGACTTTC. This sequence encodes CASSLSGSSGANVLTF.

This rearrangement joins TRBV11-2 to TRBJ2-7; TRBD2 aligns across 11 bases. The CDR3 spans 15 residues. Trimming took 5 bases from V and 4 from J; bases not matched to a gene: 7. Germline CDR1 and CDR2: SGHAT and FQNNGV. The chain's CDR3 is CASSPRLAGKYEQYF. The CDR3 bases are TGTGCCAGCAGCCCCCGACTAGCGGGGAAATACGAGCAGTACTTC.

The chain has TRBV7-2 and TRBJ1-2, with D possibly TRBD1 on 5 matching bases. Trimming left V 5 bases short and J 4 bases short, with 8 bases between. Germline V gives CDR1 SGHTA, CDR2 FQGNSA. This CDR3 comprises 12 residues. In nucleotides, the CDR3 is TGTGCCAGCAGCCCCCAGGGCTATGGCTACACCTTC. Encoded protein: CASSPQGYGYTF.

This clone is medium-sized in the sample. The V call is TRBV10-3, the J call TRBJ2-1, with 7 bases fitting TRBD2. The germline V gene has CDR1 ENHRY and CDR2 SYGVKD. CDR3 length: 16 amino acids. The ends lost 3 bases at V and 4 bases at J; junction bases unmatched: 9. CDR3 bases: TGTGCCATCAGTGACCCCGTAGCGGGCGCTTACAATGAGCAGTTCTTC. Its translation is CAISDPVAGAYNEQFF.

The CDR3 nucleotides are TGCGCCAGCAGCTTGGGCGGAGGTGATTACAATGAGCAGTTCTTC. This gives the protein CASSLGGGDYNEQFF. The genes are TRBV5-1 and TRBJ2-1, with D maybe TRBD2 (5 bases). Per germline, CDR1 SGHRS and CDR2 YFSETQ. This CDR3 contains 15 residues. V lost 0 bases and J 4 bases, leaving 11 bases between the germline ends.

The CDR3 DNA follows: TGTGCCAGCAGCCCGTCAGGGTTTTCACCCCTCCACTTT. Its protein product is CASSPSGFSPLHF. The chain joins TRBV7-2 to TRBJ1-6; TRBD1 might be the D (5 bases). The CDR3 spans 13 residues. Germline assignment: CDR1 SGHTA and CDR2 FQGNSA. Trimming took 5 bases from V and 9 from J, leaving 11 bases between them.

In this sample, this clone turned up once. The chain uses TRBV7-9 and TRBJ2-2; 10 bases match TRBD2. J was trimmed by 7 bases and V by 6 bases; bases with no gene match: 8. Looked up from germline, CDR1 is SEHNR and CDR2 is FQNEAQ (reference sequence). The CDR3 runs to 15 residues. In nucleotides, the CDR3 is TGTGCCAGCAGTGAGGGACTAGCGCGTGGCGGGGAGCTGTTTTTT. Translating gives CASSEGLARGGELFF.

The chain couples TRBV9 to TRBJ2-5; TRBD2 agrees at 8 bases. The CDR3 spans 17 residues. The V and J ends lost 4 bases and 0 bases, in that order; junction bases with no gene match: 11. Germline CDR1 is SGDLS and CDR2 is YYNGEE. The CDR3 DNA is TGTGCCAGCAGCTTAAATGTGTTAGCGGGGCACCAAGAGACCCAGTACTTC. It translates to CASSLNVLAGHQETQYF.

The CDR3 spells CASQSLGQGNEQYF. CDR3 coding DNA: TGTGCCTCCCAGAGCTTAGGGCAGGGGAACGAGCAGTACTTC. This chain links TRBV7-9 with TRBJ2-7; D might be TRBD1 (6 bases). The CDR3 is made up of 14 amino acids. Trimming removed 11 bases from V and 5 bases from J, with 22 bases in between. The germline gives CDR1 SEHNR, CDR2 FQNEAQ (reference sequence).

The J gene is TRBJ2-7, the V gene TRBV7-3, with 8 bases that match TRBD1. From germline, CDR1 is SGHTA and CDR2 FQGTGA. The CDR3 length is 16 residues. Losses at the gene ends were 5 bases for V and 5 bases for J; bases not matched to a gene: 14. The CDR3 sequence is CASSPTTGQGSDEQYF. In nucleotides, the CDR3 is TGTGCCAGCAGCCCGACAACCGGACAGGGTTCCGACGAGCAGTACTTC.

The rearrangement joins TRBV7-6 to TRBJ2-2, with TRBD2 matching over 9 bases. The CDR3 covers 18 residues. Germline V CDR1 and CDR2: SGHVS, FNYEAQ. V lost 1 base, J lost 5 bases, and 11 bases stayed unmatched. DNA of the CDR3: TGTGCCAGCAGCTTAGATGGCGGGAGGGCCTATAAGACCGGGGAGCTGTTTTTT. This translates into CASSLDGGRAYKTGELFF. Complete variable domain (other parts from reference TRBV7-6 and TRBJ2-2): GAGVSQSPRYKVTKRGQDVALRCDPISGHVSLYWYRQALGQGPEFLTYFNYEAQQDKSGLPNDRFSAERPEGSISTLTIQRTEQRDSAMYRCASSLDGGRAYKTGELFFGEGSRLTVL.

V gene TRBV28 combines with J gene TRBJ2-2, with TRBD2 identical over 10 bases. The CDR3 extends over 14 amino acids. V was pared by 10 bases and J by 3 bases, with 5 bases of the junction left unmatched. Germline CDR1 is MDHEN and CDR2 is SYDVKM. The CDR3 loop is CATQRGGHTGELFF. The CDR3 DNA reads TGTGCCACTCAGCGGGGGGGCCACACCGGGGAGCTGTTTTTT.

The chain is built from TRBV18 and TRBJ2-5, with D possibly TRBD1 on 5 matching bases. V lost 1 base and J lost 0, with 9 bases in between. The CDR3 runs 15 residues. Germline V gene data show CDR1 as KGHSH and CDR2 as LQKENI. DNA for the CDR3: TGTGCCAGCTCACCACGGGCAGGGAACCAAGAGACCCAGTACTTC. Encoded protein: CASSPRAGNQETQYF.

The CDR3 is CASSLLYRGTEAFF. The CDR3 nucleotides read TGTGCCAGCAGTCTACTTTACCGGGGGACTGAAGCTTTCTTT. V gene TRBV2 combines with J gene TRBJ1-1; D is perhaps TRBD1 (5 bases). CDR3 length: 14 amino acids. Germline V lookup: CDR1 SNHLY, CDR2 FYNNEI. Trimming pared 5 bases from V and 5 bases from J, leaving 15 bases between.

This rearrangement joins TRBV5-1 to TRBJ1-6; TRBD1 is a possible D gene (5 bases). Germline V gene data show CDR1 as SGHRS and CDR2 as YFSETQ. Trimming stripped 5 bases from V and 4 bases from J, with 31 bases between. This CDR3 region has 21 residues. CDR3 nucleotides: TGCGCCAGCAGAACCCAGGAGGGACGATATGGTGAACGCCAGTATAATTCACCCCTCCACTTT. It encodes CASRTQEGRYGERQYNSPLHF.

This sequence joins TRBV7-2 and TRBJ2-7, with unresolved D. V lost 2 bases and J 0 bases, leaving 8 bases between the germline ends. CDR1 SGHTA and CDR2 FQGNSA come from the germline V gene. The CDR3 consists of 14 residues. The CDR3 region has the DNA TGTGCCAGCAGCTTATTTCAGGACTCCTACGAGCAGTACTTC. It specifies CASSLFQDSYEQYF.

This clone was seen only a few times. The genes are TRBV5-1 and TRBJ1-5; D is perhaps TRBD1 (5 bases). V was shortened by 0 bases and J by 0 bases, with 7 bases between the two germline ends. The CDR3 consists of 15 residues. Germline V lookup: CDR1 SGHRS, CDR2 YFSETQ. CDR3 coding DNA: TGCGCCAGCAGCTTGGGGACAAATAGCAATCAGCCCCAGCATTTT. Translating gives CASSLGTNSNQPQHF. Together with reference TRBV5-1 and TRBJ1-5, the CDR3 gives the full variable domain: KAGVTQTPRYLIKTRGQQVTLSCSPISGHRSVSWYQQTPGQGLQFLFEYFSETQRNKGNFPGRFSGRQFSNSRSEMNVSTLELGDSALYLCASSLGTNSNQPQHFGDGTRLSIL.

A note on this clone: This specimen includes other DNA sequences encoding the same CDR3. The chain couples TRBV4-1 to TRBJ1-6; tentatively, D is TRBD1 (6 bases). The germline V gene has CDR1 MGHRA and CDR2 YSYEKL. The length of the CDR3 is 13 residues. Trimming took 4 bases from V and 9 from J, leaving 10 bases between them. In nucleotides, the CDR3 is TGCGCCAGCAGCCGGGACATTGGTTCACCCCTCCACTTT. Translation: CASSRDIGSPLHF.

The chain employs TRBV19 and TRBJ1-5; 7 nucleotides align to TRBD1. The CDR3 runs 14 residues. Trimming removed 4 bases from V and 7 bases from J; junction bases left unmatched: 7. Germline CDR1 LNHDA, CDR2 SQIVND (reference sequence). CDR3 sequence: CASSTTGSGQPQHF. As DNA, the CDR3 is TGTGCCAGTAGTACGACAGGGTCCGGACAGCCCCAGCATTTT. Looking up the rest from reference TRBV19 and TRBJ1-5 gives the full variable domain: DGGITQSPKYLFRKEGQNVTLSCEQNLNHDAMYWYRQDPGQGLRLIYYSQIVNDFQKGDIAEGYSVSREKKESFPLTVTSAQKNPTAFYLCASSTTGSGQPQHFGDGTRLSIL.

The chain links TRBV6-5 to TRBJ2-7, with 10 bases aligning to TRBD1. The CDR3 is made up of 15 amino acids. The ends lost 0 bases at V and 3 bases at J; junction bases unmatched: 2. Germline loops: CDR1 MNHEY, CDR2 SVGAGI. In DNA, the CDR3 is TGTGCCAGCAGTTACTCGGACAGGGGGGTCTACGAGCAGTACTTC. Its protein is CASSYSDRGVYEQYF.

This chain links TRBV9 with TRBJ2-2; D is unresolved. V was cut by 7 bases and J by 5 bases, with 21 bases left in between. Germline CDR1 SGDLS, CDR2 YYNGEE. The CDR3 consists of 16 residues. The CDR3 loop is CASGPSLLGGTGELFF. In nucleotides, the CDR3 is TGTGCCAGCGGTCCTAGTCTCTTGGGTGGGACCGGGGAGCTGTTTTTT.